The rows below give T cell receptor beta chains drawn from one sample of a study of T-cell memory formation after mild COVID-19. TCRdb used MiXCR to reprocess the 5' RACE reads, holding one entry per CDR3 protein. The data show around 300,000 distinct CDR3 sequences, just under 20% seen once. Material for sequencing was PBMCs or a T cell subset sorted from them (not recorded which). The receptors were gathered from a man aged 18 to 35 who had mild COVID-19 (a few samples of this study predate the infection). Cell type and time point are not known. The CDR3 runs from the conserved cysteine through the conserved F or W. Fields, in order: clone size, V gene, D gene, J gene, CDR3 length, CDR3 protein, CDR3 DNA. D genes are given only for firm matches. Size is omitted from some rows. Given values are once, few, many or a class for expanded clones.

>.|TRBV5-1|TRBD1|TRBJ2-2|16
CASSSRRTGTAGELFF
TGCGCCAGCAGCTCCCGCCGGACAGGGACGGCCGGGGAGCTGTTTTTT
>.|TRBV4-3|.|TRBJ2-1|18
CASSQDSPQVSSYNEQFF
TGCGCCAGCAGCCAAGATTCCCCACAGGTGAGCTCCTACAATGAGCAGTTCTTC
>.|TRBV3-2|.|TRBJ1-1|19
CASSHRSRRPSGFCAEAFF
TGTGCCAGCAGCCATCGCAGTCGTAGGCCATCAGGGTTTTGCGCTGAAGCTTTCTTT
>.|TRBV3-1|.|TRBJ2-1|14
CASSQFGQGHEQFF
TGTGCCAGCAGCCAGTTCGGGCAGGGTCATGAGCAGTTCTTC
>few|TRBV11-2|.|TRBJ2-3|14
CASTSGPSTDTQYF
TGTGCCAGCACCTCGGGACCGAGCACAGATACGCAGTATTTT
>few|TRBV12-3/TRBV12-4|TRBD1|TRBJ1-2|14
CASSASGGFYGYTF
TGTGCCAGCAGTGCGTCAGGGGGCTTCTATGGCTACACCTTC
>.|TRBV7-2|.|TRBJ2-3|16
CASSLWTATGTDTQYF
TGTGCCAGCAGCTTATGGACGGCAACTGGGACAGATACGCAGTATTTT
>.|TRBV6-6|TRBD1|TRBJ1-5|16
CASSPQGTGWNQPQHF
TGTGCCAGCAGCCCCCAGGGGACAGGCTGGAATCAGCCCCAGCATTTT
>few|TRBV6-5|.|TRBJ2-5|14
CASSYSTRQETQYF
TGTGCCAGCAGTTACTCGACCCGGCAGGAGACCCAGTACTTC
>.|TRBV5-1|.|TRBJ1-1|14
CASSLEVRNTEAFF
TGCGCCAGCAGCTTGGAGGTGAGGAACACTGAAGCTTTCTTT
>many|TRBV29-1|.|TRBJ1-1|11
CSVREHTEAFF
TGCAGCGTTCGGGAGCACACTGAAGCTTTCTTT
>.|TRBV6-5|.|TRBJ2-5|12
CASRRARETQYF
TGTGCCAGCAGAAGGGCCCGAGAGACCCAGTACTTC
>.|TRBV11-2|.|TRBJ1-4|14
CASSAEVTNEKLFF
TGTGCCAGCAGCGCGGAGGTGACTAATGAAAAACTGTTTTTT
>.|TRBV4-3|.|TRBJ2-1|15
CASSHSRLQYNEQFF
TGCGCCAGCAGCCACAGCCGACTCCAATACAATGAGCAGTTCTTC
>.|TRBV19|.|TRBJ2-2|14
CASGRQGNTGELFF
TGTGCCAGCGGGAGACAGGGGAACACCGGGGAGCTGTTTTTT
>.|TRBV7-3|TRBD1|TRBJ1-2|13
CASSSDRGSGYTF
TGTGCCAGCAGTTCGGACAGGGGTAGTGGCTACACCTTC
>.|TRBV4-3|.|TRBJ1-2|15
CASSQERLSPGRVLF
TGCGCCAGCAGCCAAGAAAGGCTCTCCCCGGGACGCGTCCTCTTC
>few|TRBV5-1|.|TRBJ2-1|15
CASSLFISSYNEQFF
TGCGCCAGCAGCTTATTCATTAGCTCCTACAATGAGCAGTTCTTC
>few|TRBV7-9|TRBD1|TRBJ1-2|14
CASSLATGGYGYTF
TGTGCCAGCAGCTTAGCTACAGGGGGCTATGGCTACACCTTC
>many|TRBV20-1|TRBD1|TRBJ2-7|12
CSARGTGLQQYF
TGCAGTGCTAGGGGGACAGGGTTGCAGCAGTACTTC
>.|TRBV20-1|TRBD2|TRBJ2-3|16
CSAPQRGGRGSDTQYF
TGCAGTGCTCCCCAACGGGGGGGAAGAGGTTCAGATACGCAGTATTTT
>.|TRBV5-6|.|TRBJ2-7|15
CASSPGITVGYEQYF
TGTGCCAGCAGCCCCGGGATTACGGTGGGGTACGAGCAGTACTTC
>.|TRBV6-2/TRBV6-3|TRBD2|TRBJ2-3|15
CASTRLAGLRDTQYF
TGTGCCAGCACCCGACTAGCGGGGTTGAGGGATACGCAGTATTTT
>.|TRBV9|.|TRBJ2-3|15
CASSPHEPSTDTQYF
TGTGCCAGCAGCCCGCATGAGCCTAGCACAGATACGCAGTATTTT
>few|TRBV15|.|TRBJ2-5|15
CATSLRGGTGHTQYF
TGTGCCACCAGCCTACGAGGGGGAACCGGGCACACCCAGTACTTC
>few|TRBV15|TRBD1|TRBJ2-1|16
CATSRGTGGSYNEQFF
TGTGCCACCAGCAGAGGGACAGGGGGTTCCTACAATGAGCAGTTCTTC
>.|TRBV20-1|.|TRBJ1-5|13
CSALAGVNQPQHF
TGCAGTGCTTTGGCCGGGGTCAATCAGCCCCAGCATTTT
>few|TRBV3-1|TRBD2|TRBJ2-2|16
CASSLLAGVTTGELFF
TGTGCCAGCAGCCTGCTAGCGGGGGTGACCACCGGGGAGCTGTTTTTT
>few|TRBV5-1|TRBD1|TRBJ1-3|16
CASSSVQGEAGNTIYF
TGCGCCAGCAGCTCCGTTCAGGGGGAGGCTGGAAACACCATATATTTT
>few|TRBV12-3/TRBV12-4|.|TRBJ1-1|14
CASSLWSTNTEAFF
TGTGCCAGCAGTTTATGGAGTACGAACACTGAAGCTTTCTTT
>.|TRBV11-3|.|TRBJ2-5|16
CASSSRERDGEETQYF
TGTGCCAGCAGCTCCAGAGAACGGGACGGTGAAGAGACCCAGTACTTC
>.|TRBV9|.|TRBJ1-4|13
CASSPSGGEKLFF
TGTGCCAGCAGCCCCAGTGGAGGGGAAAAACTGTTTTTT
>.|TRBV29-1|TRBD2|TRBJ2-3|15
CSTAEASGSTDTQYF
TGCAGCACCGCCGAAGCTAGCGGGAGCACAGATACGCAGTATTTT
>many|TRBV9|.|TRBJ2-1|16
CASSETLLARADEQFF
TGTGCCAGCAGCGAGACCCTCCTAGCGAGGGCCGATGAGCAGTTCTTC
>.|TRBV7-2|.|TRBJ2-7|13
CASRSSGPGEQYF
TGTGCCAGCAGATCCTCAGGGCCCGGGGAGCAGTACTTC
>few|TRBV7-3|.|TRBJ1-2|16
CASSYTGGQANYGYTF
TGTGCCAGCAGCTATACTGGTGGCCAGGCTAACTATGGCTACACCTTC
>.|TRBV11-2|TRBD1|TRBJ2-5|14
CASRSNRGRETQYF
TGTGCCAGCAGGTCGAACAGGGGGAGGGAGACCCAGTACTTC
>.|TRBV4-1|TRBD1|TRBJ2-5|15
CASSQDRDRQETQYF
TGCGCCAGCAGCCAAGATAGGGACAGGCAAGAGACCCAGTACTTC
>.|TRBV6-5|.|TRBJ2-7|15
CASSYSRAFWYEQYF
TGTGCCAGCAGTTACTCGAGGGCATTCTGGTACGAGCAGTACTTC
>.|TRBV7-3|TRBD1|TRBJ1-1|14
CASSYQGQGTEAFF
TGTGCCAGCAGCTACCAGGGACAGGGCACTGAAGCTTTCTTT
>many|TRBV5-6|TRBD2|TRBJ2-5|15
CASSLRLAGQETQYF
TGTGCCAGCAGCCTCCGACTAGCGGGTCAAGAGACCCAGTACTTC